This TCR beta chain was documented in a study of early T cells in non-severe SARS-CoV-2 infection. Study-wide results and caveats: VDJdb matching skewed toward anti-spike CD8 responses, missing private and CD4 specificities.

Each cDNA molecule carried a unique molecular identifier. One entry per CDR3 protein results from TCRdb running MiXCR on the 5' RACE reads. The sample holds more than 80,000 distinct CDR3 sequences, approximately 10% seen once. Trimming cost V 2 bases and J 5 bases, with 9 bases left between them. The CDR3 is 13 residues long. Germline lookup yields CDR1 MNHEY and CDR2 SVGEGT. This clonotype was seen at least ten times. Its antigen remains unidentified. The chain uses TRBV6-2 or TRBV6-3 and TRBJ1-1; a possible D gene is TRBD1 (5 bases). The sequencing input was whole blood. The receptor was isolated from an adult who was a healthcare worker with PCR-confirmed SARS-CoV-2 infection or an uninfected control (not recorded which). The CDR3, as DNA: TGTGCCAGCAGTTACGCAGGGAGGACTGAAGCTTTCTTT. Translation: CASSYAGRTEAFF.